The 12 T cell receptor beta chains given below trace back to one sample, sequenced in a study of vaccination effects on CD4 cells after COVID-19. Repertoires were generated with immunoSEQ multiplex PCR, while TCRdb's copy carries only in-frame clones and drops some. Of some 70,000 clones listed, 70% to 80% are singletons. At the end of 9 to 11 days of culture, CD4+ T cells were isolated. Participants each got two BNT162b2 or mRNA-1273 vaccine doses. Antigen specificity for these receptors is unknown. Sequences were derived from CD4+ T cells from PBMCs cultured without peptide, sampled after COVID-19 vaccination. All receptors come from a human donor who received a COVID-19 vaccine.

The chain combines TRBV15 with TRBJ2-5; 7 positions agree with TRBD2. Germline V gene lookup returns CDR1 LNHNV and CDR2 YYDKDF (reference sequence). V shed 0 bases and J 5 bases; nucleotides not matched to a gene: 6. The CDR3 loop spans 15 amino acids. CDR3 in DNA: TGTGCCACCAGCAGAGATTTGGGGGGGGTTGAGACCCAGTACTTC. Translation: CATSRDLGGVETQYF.

The count of this clone is one. The chain carries TRBV10-3 and TRBJ1-1; D is undetermined. Germline loops: CDR1 ENHRY, CDR2 SYGVKD. V was trimmed by 2 bases and J by 10 bases, leaving 20 bases between them. This CDR3 comprises 15 residues. The CDR3 here is CAISEAGKTEGRAFF. The CDR3 nucleotides are TGTGCCATCAGTGAGGCCGGGAAAACAGAGGGTCGAGCTTTCTTT.

The J gene is TRBJ2-1, the V gene TRBV5-4, with D tentatively TRBD2 (6 bases). Looked up from germline, CDR1 is SGHNT and CDR2 is YYREEE (reference sequence). Trimming removed 3 bases at V and 4 bases at J, with 14 bases between. The CDR3 has 15 residues. The CDR3 DNA sequence: TGTGCCAGCAGCTCCGGGACTCCAAATTACAATGAGCAGTTCTTC. Residues: CASSSGTPNYNEQFF.

As to this clone: The sample carries other DNA sequences with the same CDR3. The chain links TRBV19 to TRBJ1-2, with a tentative D call TRBD1 (6 bases). The CDR3 length is 14 residues. Germline loops: CDR1 LNHDA, CDR2 SQIVND (reference sequence). V lost 9 bases to trimming and J lost 4 bases, with 18 bases between them. CDR3 coding DNA: TGTGCCAGCTCACAGGGAGCTCCTCTCTATGGCTACACCTTC. Its translation: CASSQGAPLYGYTF.

The count of this clone is one. The chain is built from TRBV6-5 and TRBJ2-5; 9 bases fit TRBD2. Germline CDR1 and CDR2: MNHEY and SVGAGI. The CDR3 has 16 amino acids. V was clipped by 2 bases and J by 2 bases; unmatched bases: 6. In DNA, the CDR3 is TGTGCCAGCAGTTACCGAACCCTAGCGGGGCAAGAGACCCAGTACTTC. It translates to CASSYRTLAGQETQYF.

The chain combines TRBV4-1 with TRBJ1-6; D remains unclear. With 1 base removed from V and 6 bases from J, the gap between germline ends came to 13 bases. The CDR3 runs to 16 residues. Germline CDR1 is MGHRA and CDR2 is YSYEKL. The CDR3 region is CASSQVRSALNSPLHF. The DNA of the CDR3 is TGCGCCAGCAGCCAAGTACGGTCCGCCCTTAATTCACCCCTCCACTTT.

This chain links TRBV6-2 or TRBV6-3 with TRBJ2-1; TRBD1 agrees at 7 bases. The V segment lost 5 bases and the J segment 4 bases; nucleotides outside the gene matches: 5. CDR1 and CDR2 from the germline V gene are MNHEY and SVGEGT. This CDR3 is built from 14 residues. The CDR3 sequence is CASSPGQVYNEQFF. As DNA, the CDR3 is TGTGCCAGCAGTCCAGGACAGGTATACAATGAGCAGTTCTTC.

The chain recombines TRBV2 with TRBJ1-6; no clear D gene. The CDR3 spans 14 residues. V was clipped by 2 bases and J by 10 bases, with 12 bases between them. Germline V gives CDR1 SNHLY, CDR2 FYNNEI. CDR3 protein: CASSERAVGSPLHF. For the CDR3, the DNA is TGTGCCAGCAGTGAAAGGGCGGTTGGGTCACCCCTCCACTTT.

CDR3 protein: CASRLPGQGNYGYTF. The CDR3 DNA follows: TGTGCCAGCAGACTCCCGGGACAGGGAAACTATGGCTACACCTTC. This chain connects TRBV6-5 to TRBJ1-2, with 9 bases fitting TRBD1. Germline V gives CDR1 MNHEY, CDR2 SVGAGI. V was clipped by 6 bases and J by 2 bases; unmatched bases: 7. The CDR3 consists of 15 residues.

The chain joins TRBV28 to TRBJ1-5; D is ambiguous. Germline lookup yields CDR1 MDHEN and CDR2 SYDVKM. The V end lost 8 bases, the J end lost 6 bases, and 14 bases lay between the germline ends. The CDR3 is 13 amino acids. The chain's CDR3 is CASLTGRSQPQHF. DNA of the CDR3: TGTGCCAGCCTAACGGGAAGAAGTCAGCCCCAGCATTTT.

The chain links TRBV28 to TRBJ2-1, with 10 bases identical to TRBD2. The CDR3 covers 19 residues. In germline, CDR1 is MDHEN, CDR2 SYDVKM. With V trimmed by 6 bases and J by 0 bases, 14 bases remained unmatched. CDR3 amino acids: CASSSPAGGPGSSYNEQFF. CDR3 sequence (DNA): TGTGCCAGCAGCTCTCCAGCGGGGGGGCCCGGGAGCTCCTACAATGAGCAGTTCTTC.

This clone showed up just once. The V gene is TRBV5-1, the J gene TRBJ1-2; D possibly corresponds to TRBD1 (6 bases). V was shortened by 3 bases and J by 1 base, with 13 bases between the two germline ends. This CDR3 contains 15 residues. In germline, CDR1 is SGHRS, CDR2 YFSETQ. The CDR3 region is CASSWSTGNNYGYTF. The CDR3 DNA follows: TGCGCCAGCAGCTGGAGCACAGGGAATAACTATGGCTACACCTTC.